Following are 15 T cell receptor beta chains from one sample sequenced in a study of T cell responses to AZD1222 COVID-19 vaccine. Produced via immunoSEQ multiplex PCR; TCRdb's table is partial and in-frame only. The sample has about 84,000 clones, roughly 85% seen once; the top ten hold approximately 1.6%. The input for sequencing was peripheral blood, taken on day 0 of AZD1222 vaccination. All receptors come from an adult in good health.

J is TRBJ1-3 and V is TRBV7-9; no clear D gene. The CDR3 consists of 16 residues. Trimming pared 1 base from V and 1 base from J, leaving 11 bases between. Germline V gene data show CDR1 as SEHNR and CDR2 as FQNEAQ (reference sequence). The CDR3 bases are TGTGCCAGCAGCTTAGTCTTGCGGGTTTCTGGAAACACCATATATTTT. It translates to CASSLVLRVSGNTIYF.

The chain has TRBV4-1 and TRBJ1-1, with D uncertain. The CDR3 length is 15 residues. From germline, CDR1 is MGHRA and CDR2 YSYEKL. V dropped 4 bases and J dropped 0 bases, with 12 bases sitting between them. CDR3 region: CASSPVGRLNTEAFF. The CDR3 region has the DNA TGCGCCAGCAGCCCGGTTGGCAGGCTGAACACTGAAGCTTTCTTT.

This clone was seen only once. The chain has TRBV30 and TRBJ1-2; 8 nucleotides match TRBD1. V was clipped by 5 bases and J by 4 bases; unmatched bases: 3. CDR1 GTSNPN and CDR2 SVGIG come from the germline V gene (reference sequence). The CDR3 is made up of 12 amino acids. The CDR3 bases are TGTGCCTGGGGACAGGGTGGCTATGGCTACACCTTC. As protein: CAWGQGGYGYTF. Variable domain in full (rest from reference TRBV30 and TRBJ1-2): SQTIHQWPATLVQPVGSPLSLECTVEGTSNPNLYWYRQAAGRGLQLLFYSVGIGQISSEVPQNLSASRPQDRQFILSSKKLLLSDSGFYLCAWGQGGYGYTFGSGTRLTVV.

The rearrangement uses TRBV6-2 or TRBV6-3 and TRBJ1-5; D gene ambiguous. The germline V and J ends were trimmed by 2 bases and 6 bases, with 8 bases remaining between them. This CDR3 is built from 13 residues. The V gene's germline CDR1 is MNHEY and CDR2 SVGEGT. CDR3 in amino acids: CASSYEGIQPQHF. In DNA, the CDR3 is TGTGCCAGCAGTTACGAGGGAATTCAGCCCCAGCATTTT.

For the CDR3, the DNA is TGTGCCAGCAGCCAAGATGTGGGTATCGAGCAGTACTTC. The encoded protein is CASSQDVGIEQYF. The gene calls are TRBV14 and TRBJ2-7; D is unclear. The CDR3 is 13 amino acids. Trimming removed 0 bases at V and 6 bases at J, with 9 bases between. Germline-derived CDR1 and CDR2 are SGHDN and FVKESK.

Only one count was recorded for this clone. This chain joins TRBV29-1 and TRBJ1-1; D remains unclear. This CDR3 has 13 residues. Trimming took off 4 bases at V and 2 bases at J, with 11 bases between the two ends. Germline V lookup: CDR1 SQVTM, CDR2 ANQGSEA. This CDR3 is CSVAPQANTEAFF. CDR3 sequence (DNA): TGCAGCGTTGCCCCCCAGGCAAACACTGAAGCTTTCTTT.

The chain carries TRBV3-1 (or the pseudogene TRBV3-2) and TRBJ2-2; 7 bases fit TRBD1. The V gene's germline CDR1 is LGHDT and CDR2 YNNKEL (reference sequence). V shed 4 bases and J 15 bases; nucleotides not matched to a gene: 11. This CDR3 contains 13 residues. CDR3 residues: CASSPRGTAVVFF. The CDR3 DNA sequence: TGTGCCAGCAGCCCCCGTGGGACAGCAGTGGTGTTTTTT.

The CDR3 nucleotides read TGCAGTGCTAGTAACAGAGTCTCTGGGGCCAACGTCCTGACTTTC. Translating it yields CSASNRVSGANVLTF. The chain links TRBV20-1 to TRBJ2-6, with D uncertain. Looked up from germline, CDR1 is DFQATT and CDR2 is SNEGSKA (reference sequence). The CDR3 length is 15 residues. Trimming removed 3 bases at V and 0 bases at J, with 9 bases between.

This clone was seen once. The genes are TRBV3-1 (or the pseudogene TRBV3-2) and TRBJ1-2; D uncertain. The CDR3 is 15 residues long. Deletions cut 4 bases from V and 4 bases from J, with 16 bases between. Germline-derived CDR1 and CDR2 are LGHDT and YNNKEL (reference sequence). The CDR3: CASSLLGRQLYGYTF. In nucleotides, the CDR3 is TGTGCCAGCAGCCTCCTTGGGAGGCAGCTCTATGGCTACACCTTC.

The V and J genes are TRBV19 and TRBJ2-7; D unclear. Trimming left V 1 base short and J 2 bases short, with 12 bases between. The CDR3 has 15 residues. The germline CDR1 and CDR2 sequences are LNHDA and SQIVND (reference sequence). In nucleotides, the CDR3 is TGTGCCAGTAGTATAGGTAGGAGACATCCCTACGAGCAGTACTTC. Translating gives CASSIGRRHPYEQYF.

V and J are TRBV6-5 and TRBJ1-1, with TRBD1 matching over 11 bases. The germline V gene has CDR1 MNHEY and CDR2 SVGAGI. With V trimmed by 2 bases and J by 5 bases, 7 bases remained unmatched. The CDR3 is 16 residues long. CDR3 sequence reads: CASSYRGDRGRTEAFF. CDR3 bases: TGTGCCAGCAGTTACAGGGGGGACAGGGGGAGAACTGAAGCTTTCTTT.

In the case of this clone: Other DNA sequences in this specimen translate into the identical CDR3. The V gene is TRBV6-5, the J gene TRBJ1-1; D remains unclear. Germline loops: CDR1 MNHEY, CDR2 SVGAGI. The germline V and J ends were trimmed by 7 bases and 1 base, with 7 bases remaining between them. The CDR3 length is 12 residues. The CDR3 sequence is CASNRPNTEAFF. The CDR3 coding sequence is TGTGCCAGCAATAGACCGAACACTGAAGCTTTCTTT.

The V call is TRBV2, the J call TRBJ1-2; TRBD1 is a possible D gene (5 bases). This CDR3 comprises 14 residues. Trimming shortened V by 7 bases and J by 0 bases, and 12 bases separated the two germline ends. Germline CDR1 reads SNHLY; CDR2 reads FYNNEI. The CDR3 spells CASTRDAANYGYTF. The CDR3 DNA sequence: TGTGCCAGCACCCGGGACGCAGCTAACTATGGCTACACCTTC.

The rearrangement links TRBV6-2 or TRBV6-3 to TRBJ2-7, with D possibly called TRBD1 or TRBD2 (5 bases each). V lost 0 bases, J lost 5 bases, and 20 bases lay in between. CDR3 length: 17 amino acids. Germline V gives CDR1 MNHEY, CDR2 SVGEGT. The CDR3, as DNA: TGTGCCAGCAGTTACTCGCGGGCGGCAACAGGTGGCAACGAGCAGTACTTC. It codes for CASSYSRAATGGNEQYF.

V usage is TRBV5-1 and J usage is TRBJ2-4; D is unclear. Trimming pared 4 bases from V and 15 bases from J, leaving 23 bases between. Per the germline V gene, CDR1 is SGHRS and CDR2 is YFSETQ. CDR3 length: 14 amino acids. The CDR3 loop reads CASSETASPHFRYF. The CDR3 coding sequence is TGCGCCAGCAGCGAAACGGCCTCCCCTCATTTCAGGTACTTC. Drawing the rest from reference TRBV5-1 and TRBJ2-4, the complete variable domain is KAGVTQTPRYLIKTRGQQVTLSCSPISGHRSVSWYQQTPGQGLQFLFEYFSETQRNKGNFPGRFSGRQFSNSRSEMNVSTLELGDSALYLCASSETASPHFRYFGAGTRLSVL.